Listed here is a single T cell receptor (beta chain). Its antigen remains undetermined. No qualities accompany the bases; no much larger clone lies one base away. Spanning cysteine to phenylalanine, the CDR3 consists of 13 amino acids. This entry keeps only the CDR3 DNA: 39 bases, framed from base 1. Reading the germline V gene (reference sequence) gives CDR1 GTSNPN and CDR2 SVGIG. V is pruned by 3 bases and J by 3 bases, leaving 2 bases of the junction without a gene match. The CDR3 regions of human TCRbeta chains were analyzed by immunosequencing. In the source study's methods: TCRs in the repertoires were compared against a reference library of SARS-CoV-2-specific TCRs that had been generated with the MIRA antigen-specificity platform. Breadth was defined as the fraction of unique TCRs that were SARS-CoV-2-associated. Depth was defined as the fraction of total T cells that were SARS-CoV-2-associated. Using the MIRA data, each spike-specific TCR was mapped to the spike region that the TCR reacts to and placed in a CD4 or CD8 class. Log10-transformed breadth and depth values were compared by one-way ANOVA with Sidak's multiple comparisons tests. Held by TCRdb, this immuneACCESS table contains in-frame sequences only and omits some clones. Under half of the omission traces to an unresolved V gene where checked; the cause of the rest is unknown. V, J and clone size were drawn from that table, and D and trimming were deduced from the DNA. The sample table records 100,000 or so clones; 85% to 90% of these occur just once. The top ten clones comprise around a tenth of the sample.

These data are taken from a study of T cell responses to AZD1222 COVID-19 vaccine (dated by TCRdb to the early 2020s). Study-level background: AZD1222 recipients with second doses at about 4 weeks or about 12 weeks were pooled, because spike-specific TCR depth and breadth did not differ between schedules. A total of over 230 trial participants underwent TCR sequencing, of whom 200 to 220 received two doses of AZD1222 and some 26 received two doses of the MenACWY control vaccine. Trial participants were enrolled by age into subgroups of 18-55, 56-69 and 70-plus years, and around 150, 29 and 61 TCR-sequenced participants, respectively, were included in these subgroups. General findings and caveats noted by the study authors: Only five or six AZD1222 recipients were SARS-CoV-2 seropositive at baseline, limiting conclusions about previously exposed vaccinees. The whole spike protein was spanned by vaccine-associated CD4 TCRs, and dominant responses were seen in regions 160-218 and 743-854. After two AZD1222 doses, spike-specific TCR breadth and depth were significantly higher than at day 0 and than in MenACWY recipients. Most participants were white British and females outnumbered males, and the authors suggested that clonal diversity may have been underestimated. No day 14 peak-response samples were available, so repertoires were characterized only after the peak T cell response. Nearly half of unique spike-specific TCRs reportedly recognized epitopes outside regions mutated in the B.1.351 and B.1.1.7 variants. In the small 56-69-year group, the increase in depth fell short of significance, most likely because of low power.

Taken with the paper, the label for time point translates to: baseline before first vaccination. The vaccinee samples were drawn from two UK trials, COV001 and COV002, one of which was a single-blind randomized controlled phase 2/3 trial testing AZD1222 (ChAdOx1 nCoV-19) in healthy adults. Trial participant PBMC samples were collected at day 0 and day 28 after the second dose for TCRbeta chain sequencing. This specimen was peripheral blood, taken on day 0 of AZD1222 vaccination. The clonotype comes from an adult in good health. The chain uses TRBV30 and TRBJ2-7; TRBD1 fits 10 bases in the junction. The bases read TGTGCCTGGAGGGACAGGGGGGTCTACGAGCAGTACTTC. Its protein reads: CAWRDRGVYEQYF.